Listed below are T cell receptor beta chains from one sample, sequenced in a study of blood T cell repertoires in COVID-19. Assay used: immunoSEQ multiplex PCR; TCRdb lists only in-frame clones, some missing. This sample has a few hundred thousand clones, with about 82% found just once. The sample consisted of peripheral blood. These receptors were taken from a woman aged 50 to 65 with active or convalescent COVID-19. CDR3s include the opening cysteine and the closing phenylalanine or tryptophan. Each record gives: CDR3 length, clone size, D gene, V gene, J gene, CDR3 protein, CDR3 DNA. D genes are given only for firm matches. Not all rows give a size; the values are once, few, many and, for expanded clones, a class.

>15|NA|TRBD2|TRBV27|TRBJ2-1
CASSPVAGGPTEQFF
TGTGCCAGCAGTCCGGTAGCGGGAGGGCCCACTGAGCAGTTCTTC
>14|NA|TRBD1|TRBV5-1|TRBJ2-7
CASSWRTGGYEQYF
TGCGCCAGCAGCTGGAGGACAGGGGGGTACGAGCAGTACTTC
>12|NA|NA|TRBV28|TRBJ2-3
CASSSLTDTQYF
TGTGCCAGCAGTTCTCTCACAGATACGCAGTATTTT
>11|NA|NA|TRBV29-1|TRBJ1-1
CSVGVNTEAFF
TGCAGCGTTGGAGTGAACACTGAAGCTTTCTTT
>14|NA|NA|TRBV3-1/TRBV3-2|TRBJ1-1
CASSQADRNSEAFF
TGTGCCAGCAGCCAAGCCGACCGGAACAGTGAAGCTTTCTTT
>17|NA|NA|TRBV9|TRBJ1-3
CASSVEPQGHSGNTIYF
TGTGCCAGCAGCGTGGAACCCCAGGGACATTCGGGAAACACCATATATTTT
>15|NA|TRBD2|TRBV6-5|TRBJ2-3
CASREGGGPSDTQYF
TGTGCCAGCCGGGAGGGGGGAGGGCCCTCAGATACGCAGTATTTT
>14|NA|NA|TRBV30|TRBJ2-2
CAWSVRAGTGELFF
TGTGCCTGGAGTGTTCGGGCGGGCACCGGGGAGCTGTTTTTT
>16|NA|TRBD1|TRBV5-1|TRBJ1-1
CASSLRGQTRDTEAFF
TGCGCCAGCAGCTTGAGGGGACAGACTCGGGACACTGAAGCTTTCTTT
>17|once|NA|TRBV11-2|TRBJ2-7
CASNPRGVGGVGYEQYF
TGTGCCAGCAACCCAAGGGGTGTAGGGGGTGTTGGCTACGAGCAGTACTTC
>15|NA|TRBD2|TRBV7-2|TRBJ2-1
CASSLLAGGYNEQFF
TGTGCCAGCAGCTTATTAGCGGGAGGGTACAATGAGCAGTTCTTC
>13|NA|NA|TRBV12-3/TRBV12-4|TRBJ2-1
CASSLKLDNEQFF
TGTGCCAGCAGTTTAAAACTAGACAATGAGCAGTTCTTC
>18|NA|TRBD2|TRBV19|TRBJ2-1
CASTRFSGRAVGNNEQFF
TGTGCCAGTACGAGGTTTAGCGGGAGGGCCGTAGGAAACAATGAGCAGTTCTTC
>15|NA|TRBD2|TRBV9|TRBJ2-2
CASSVDGRSGGELFF
TGTGCCAGCAGCGTAGACGGGAGGAGCGGCGGGGAGCTGTTTTTT
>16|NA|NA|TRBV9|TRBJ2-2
CPRRPRPGANTGELFF
TGTCCCCGCCGCCCCCGACCGGGGGCGAACACCGGGGAGCTGTTTTTT
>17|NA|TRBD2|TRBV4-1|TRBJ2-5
CASSQGTSGRVQETQYF
TGCGCCAGCAGCCAAGGGACTAGCGGCCGTGTACAAGAGACCCAGTACTTC
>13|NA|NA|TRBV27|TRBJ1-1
CASSSLGGTEAFF
TGTGCCAGCAGTTCCTTAGGGGGCACTGAAGCTTTCTTT
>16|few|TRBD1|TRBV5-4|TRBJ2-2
CASSKRDRARSGELFF
TGTGCCAGCAGCAAGAGGGACAGGGCTAGATCCGGGGAGCTGTTTTTT
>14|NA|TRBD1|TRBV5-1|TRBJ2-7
CASSEGGTGDEQYF
TGCGCCAGCAGCGAGGGCGGGACAGGGGACGAGCAGTACTTC
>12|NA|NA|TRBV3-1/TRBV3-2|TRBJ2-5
CASSQARLGLYF
TGTGCCAGCAGCCAGGCCCGACTAGGTCTCTACTTC
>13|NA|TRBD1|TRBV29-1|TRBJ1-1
CSVRTGMNTEAFF
TGCAGCGTCCGGACAGGGATGAACACTGAAGCTTTCTTT
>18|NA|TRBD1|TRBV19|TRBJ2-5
CASSIAGQGEGGRETQYF
TGTGCCAGTAGTATTGCGGGACAGGGAGAAGGAGGGCGGGAGACCCAGTACTTC
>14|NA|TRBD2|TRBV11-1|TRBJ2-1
CASSPGLADNEQFF
TGTGCCAGCAGCCCAGGACTAGCAGACAATGAGCAGTTCTTC
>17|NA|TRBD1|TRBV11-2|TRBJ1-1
CASSSIRNRGPGTEAFF
TGTGCCAGCAGCTCGATCCGGAACAGGGGGCCGGGCACTGAAGCTTTCTTT
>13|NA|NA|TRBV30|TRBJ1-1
CAWSVGVNTEAFF
TGTGCCTGGAGTGTAGGGGTGAACACTGAAGCTTTCTTT
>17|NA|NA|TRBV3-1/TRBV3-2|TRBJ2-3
CASSQDYPGQITDTQYF
TGTGCCAGCAGCCAAGACTATCCGGGACAAATAACAGATACGCAGTATTTT
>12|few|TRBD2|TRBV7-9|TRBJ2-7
CASEGLADEQYF
TGTGCCAGCGAGGGACTAGCGGACGAGCAGTACTTC
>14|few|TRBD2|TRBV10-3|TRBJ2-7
CAIRLTSGNNEQYF
TGTGCCATCAGATTGACTAGCGGGAACAACGAGCAGTACTTC
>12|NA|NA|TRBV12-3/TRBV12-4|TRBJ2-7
CASSGQLYEQYF
TGTGCCAGCAGTGGACAGTTATACGAGCAGTACTTC
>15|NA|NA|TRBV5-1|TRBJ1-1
CASSSLQDPNTEAFF
TGCGCCAGCAGCTCGTTACAGGACCCGAACACTGAAGCTTTCTTT
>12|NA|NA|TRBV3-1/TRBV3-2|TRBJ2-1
CASSPGGYEQFF
TGTGCCAGCAGCCCAGGGGGGTATGAGCAGTTCTTC
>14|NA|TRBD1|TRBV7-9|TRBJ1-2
CASSKGAASYGYTF
TGTGCCAGCAGTAAGGGGGCGGCGAGCTATGGCTACACCTTC
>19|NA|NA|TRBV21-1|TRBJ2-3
CASRSATSISDKVTDTQYF
TGTGCCAGCAGGTCAGCAACGTCGATTTCCGACAAGGTCACAGATACGCAGTATTTT
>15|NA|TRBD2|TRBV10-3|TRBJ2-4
CAIRDSGRDKNIQYF
TGTGCCATCAGGGATAGCGGGAGGGACAAAAACATTCAGTACTTC
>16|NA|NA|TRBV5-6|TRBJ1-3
CASSFPWDNSGNTIYF
TGTGCCAGCAGCTTCCCCTGGGACAACTCTGGAAACACCATATATTTT
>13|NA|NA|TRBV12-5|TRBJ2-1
CASARRDYNEQFF
TGTGCTAGTGCACGGCGGGACTACAATGAGCAGTTCTTC
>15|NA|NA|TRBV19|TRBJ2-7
CASSIFWGLSYEQYF
TGTGCCAGTAGTATATTTTGGGGGCTTTCCTACGAGCAGTACTTC
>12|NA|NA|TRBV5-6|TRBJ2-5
CASSSGLETQYF
TGTGCCAGCAGCTCGGGTCTGGAGACCCAGTACTTC